Below, 6 T cell receptor beta chains from the same sample are listed, as sequenced in a study of T cell responses to AZD1222 COVID-19 vaccine. Some clones are missing from TCRdb's copy, which holds only in-frame ones; the method was immunoSEQ multiplex PCR. The sample contains 95,000 to 150,000 clones, over 80% of which appear only once. Sequencing was performed on peripheral blood, taken on day 0 of AZD1222 vaccination. These receptors originate from an adult in good health.

The chain couples TRBV28 to TRBJ1-2; 7 bases agree with TRBD1. Losses at the gene ends were 3 bases for V and 2 bases for J; bases not matched to a gene: 6. CDR1 MDHEN and CDR2 SYDVKM come from the germline V gene. The CDR3 length is 15 residues. CDR3 in amino acids: CASSLTGLVNYGYTF. The CDR3 bases are TGTGCCAGCAGTTTGACAGGGCTGGTGAACTATGGCTACACCTTC.

This clone was counted a single time. This chain joins TRBV27 and TRBJ1-1; 7 positions agree with TRBD1. The CDR3 has 14 residues. Germline-derived CDR1 and CDR2 are MNHEY and SMNVEV (reference sequence). V trimming: 5 bases; J trimming: 5 bases; junction bases outside the gene matches: 8. CDR3 sequence reads: CASSRDSISTEAFF. Written as DNA, the CDR3 is TGTGCCAGCAGTCGGGACAGTATATCTACTGAAGCTTTCTTT.

This clone appeared a few times. The V call is TRBV24-1, the J call TRBJ2-2; TRBD1 matches 10 bases. There are 20 residues in the CDR3. Germline CDR1 is KGHDR and CDR2 is SFDVKD. With V trimmed by 0 bases and J by 0 bases, 9 bases remained unmatched. The CDR3 sequence is CATSDLSRDRGNPNTGELFF. The CDR3 nucleotides are TGTGCCACCAGTGATTTGTCCCGGGACAGGGGAAATCCGAACACCGGGGAGCTGTTTTTT.

The chain joins TRBV27 to TRBJ1-1, with unresolved D. The CDR3 is 13 residues long. Trimming removed 6 bases from V and 1 base from J, with 9 bases in between. CDR1 and CDR2 (germline): MNHEY, SMNVEV (reference sequence). The CDR3 DNA sequence: TGTGCCAGCAGCCCACGACGGAACACTGAAGCTTTCTTT. Translated, it gives CASSPRRNTEAFF.

J is TRBJ2-7 and V is TRBV9, with 7 positions matching TRBD1. From germline, CDR1 is SGDLS and CDR2 YYNGEE. The CDR3 spans 15 residues. Losses at the gene ends were 3 bases for V and 3 bases for J; bases not matched to a gene: 9. CDR3 sequence: CASSAEGQTGYEQYF. CDR3 nucleotides: TGTGCCAGCAGCGCTGAGGGACAGACAGGCTACGAGCAGTACTTC.

The V call is TRBV9, the J call TRBJ2-1; 10 bases are shared with TRBD2. This CDR3 is built from 18 residues. Germline trimming cut 0 bases from V and 9 bases from J; bases unmatched to any gene: 15. CDR1 and CDR2 (germline): SGDLS, YYNGEE. The CDR3 nucleotides are TGTGCCAGCAGCGTAGATCTAGCGGGGGAACTTGGGCGGGGTGAGCAGTTCTTC. Its translation is CASSVDLAGELGRGEQFF.